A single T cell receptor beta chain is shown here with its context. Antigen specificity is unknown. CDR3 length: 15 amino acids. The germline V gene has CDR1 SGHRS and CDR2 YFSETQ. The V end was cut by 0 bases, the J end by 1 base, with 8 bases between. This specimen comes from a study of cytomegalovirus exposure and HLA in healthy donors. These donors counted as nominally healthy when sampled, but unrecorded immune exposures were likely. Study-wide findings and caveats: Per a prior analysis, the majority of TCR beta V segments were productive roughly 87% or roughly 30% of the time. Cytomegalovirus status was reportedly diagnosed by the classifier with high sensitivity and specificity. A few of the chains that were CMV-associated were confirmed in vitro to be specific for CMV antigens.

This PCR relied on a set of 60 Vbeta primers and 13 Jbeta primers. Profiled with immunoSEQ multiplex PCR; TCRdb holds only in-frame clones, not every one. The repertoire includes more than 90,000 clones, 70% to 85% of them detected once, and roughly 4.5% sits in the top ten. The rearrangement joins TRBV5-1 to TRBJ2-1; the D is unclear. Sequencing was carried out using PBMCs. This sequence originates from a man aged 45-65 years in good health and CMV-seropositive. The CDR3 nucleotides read TGCGCCAGCAGCTTGGAAGCGATATCCTACAATGAGCAGTTCTTC. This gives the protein CASSLEAISYNEQFF.